This passage covers 5 T cell receptor beta chains from one sample sequenced in a study of CD8 T cells in ankylosing spondylitis. One entry per CDR3 protein results from TCRdb running MiXCR on the 5' RACE reads. The sample holds about 160,000 distinct CDR3 sequences, around a tenth seen once. Input material: blood, either unsorted or a sorted T cell fraction (not recorded which). The receptors stem from a female donor with ankylosing spondylitis or in good health (not recorded which).

The chain links TRBV12-3 or TRBV12-4 to TRBJ1-2; D is undetermined. Trimming shortened V by 3 bases and J by 2 bases, and 7 bases separated the two germline ends. The CDR3 covers 13 residues. The CDR3 nucleotides read TGTGCCAGCAGTTTTCTACCCAACTATGGCTACACCTTC. Translated, it gives CASSFLPNYGYTF.

This clonotype was seen more than once but under ten times. V and J are TRBV5-6 and TRBJ1-2, with D possibly being TRBD1 (6 bases). CDR3 length: 11 residues. In germline, CDR1 is SGHDT, CDR2 YYEEEE. The V gene lost 3 bases and the J gene lost 12 bases, with 12 bases spanning the gap. As DNA, the CDR3 is TGTGCCAGCAGCTGGGGACGGGACAACACCTTC. Translated, it gives CASSWGRDNTF.

This chain links TRBV12-3 or TRBV12-4 with TRBJ2-3; 7 bases fit TRBD2. The CDR3 runs to 14 residues. The trim removed 6 bases at V and 2 bases at J, leaving 5 bases unmatched. The chain's CDR3 is CASSPGGVTDTQYF. CDR3 nucleotides: TGTGCCAGCAGCCCTGGGGGGGTCACAGATACGCAGTATTTT.

This clonotype has only a few counts. The chain carries TRBV4-1 and TRBJ2-2; 13 positions match TRBD2. The ends lost 4 bases at V and 9 bases at J; junction bases unmatched: 8. Germline V lookup: CDR1 MGHRA, CDR2 YSYEKL. This CDR3 region has 16 residues. This CDR3 reads CASSLRTSGSDRELFF. Here the CDR3 DNA reads TGCGCCAGCAGCCTTCGGACTAGCGGGAGTGATAGGGAGCTGTTTTTT.

This clonotype was detected a few times. CDR3 nucleotides: TGTGCCAGCAGCCGCTACGAGCAGTACTTC. As protein: CASSRYEQYF. The rearrangement joins TRBV2 to TRBJ2-7; D is unclear. Trimming stripped 6 bases from V and 3 bases from J, with 3 bases between. In germline, CDR1 is SNHLY, CDR2 FYNNEI. The CDR3 contains 10 residues.